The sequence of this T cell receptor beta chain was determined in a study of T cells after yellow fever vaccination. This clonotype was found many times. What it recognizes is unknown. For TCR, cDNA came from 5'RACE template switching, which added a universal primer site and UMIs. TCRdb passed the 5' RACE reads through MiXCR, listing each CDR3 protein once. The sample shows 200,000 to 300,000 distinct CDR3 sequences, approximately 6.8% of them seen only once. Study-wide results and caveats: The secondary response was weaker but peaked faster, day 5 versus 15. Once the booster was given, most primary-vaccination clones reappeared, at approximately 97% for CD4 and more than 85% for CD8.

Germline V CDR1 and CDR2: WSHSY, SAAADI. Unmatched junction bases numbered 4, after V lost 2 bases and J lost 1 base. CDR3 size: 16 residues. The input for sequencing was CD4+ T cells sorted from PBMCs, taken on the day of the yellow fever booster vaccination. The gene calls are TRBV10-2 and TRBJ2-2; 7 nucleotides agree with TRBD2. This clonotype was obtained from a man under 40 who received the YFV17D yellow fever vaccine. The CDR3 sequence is CASSESGGRNTGELFF. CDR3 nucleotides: TGCGCCAGCAGTGAGAGTGGCGGGAGGAACACCGGGGAGCTGTTTTTT.